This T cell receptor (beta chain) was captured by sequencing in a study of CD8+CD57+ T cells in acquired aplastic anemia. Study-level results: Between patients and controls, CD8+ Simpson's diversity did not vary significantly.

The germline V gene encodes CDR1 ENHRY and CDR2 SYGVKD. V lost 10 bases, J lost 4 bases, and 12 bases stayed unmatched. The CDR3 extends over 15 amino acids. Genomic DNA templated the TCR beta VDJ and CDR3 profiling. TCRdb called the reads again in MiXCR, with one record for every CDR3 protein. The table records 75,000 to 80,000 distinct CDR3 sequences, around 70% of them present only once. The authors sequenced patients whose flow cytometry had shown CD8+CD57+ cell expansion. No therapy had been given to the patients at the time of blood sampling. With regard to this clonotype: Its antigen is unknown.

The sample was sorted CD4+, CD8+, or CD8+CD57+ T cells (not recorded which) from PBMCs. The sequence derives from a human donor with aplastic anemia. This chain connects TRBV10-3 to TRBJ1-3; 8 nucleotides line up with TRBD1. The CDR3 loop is CASRKDRARGNTIYF. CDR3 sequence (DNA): TGTGCCAGCAGAAAGGACAGGGCAAGGGGAAACACCATATATTTT.